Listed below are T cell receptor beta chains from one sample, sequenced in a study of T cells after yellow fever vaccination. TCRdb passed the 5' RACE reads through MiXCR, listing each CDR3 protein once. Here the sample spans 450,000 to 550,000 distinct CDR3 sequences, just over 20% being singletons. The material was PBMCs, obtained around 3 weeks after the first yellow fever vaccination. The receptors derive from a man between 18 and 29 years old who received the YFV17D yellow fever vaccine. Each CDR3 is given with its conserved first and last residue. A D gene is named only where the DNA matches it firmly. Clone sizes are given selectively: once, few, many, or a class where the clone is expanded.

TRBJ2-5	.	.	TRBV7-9	CASSSGGGLQETQYF	TGTGCCAGCAGCTCGGGCGGGGGCCTACAAGAGACCCAGTACTTC
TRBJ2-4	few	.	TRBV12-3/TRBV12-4	CASSPNLAKNIQYF	TGTGCCAGCAGCCCCAATTTAGCCAAAAACATTCAGTACTTC
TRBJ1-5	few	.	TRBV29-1	CSVAEGGQPQHF	TGCAGCGTTGCGGAGGGGGGTCAGCCCCAGCATTTT
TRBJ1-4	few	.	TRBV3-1	CASSQDHEKLFF	TGTGCCAGCAGCCAAGACCATGAAAAACTGTTTTTT
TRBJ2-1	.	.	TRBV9	CASSSVGGYNEQFF	TGTGCCAGCAGCTCAGTCGGCGGTTACAATGAGCAGTTCTTC
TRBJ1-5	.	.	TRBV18	CASSPPGGADQPQHF	TGTGCCAGCTCACCACCGGGGGGGGCCGATCAGCCCCAGCATTTT
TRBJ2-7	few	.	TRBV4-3	CASSQVTGTQMYEQYF	TGCGCCAGCAGCCAAGTCACCGGGACCCAAATGTACGAGCAGTACTTC
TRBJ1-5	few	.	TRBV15	CATQPDKGNQPQHF	TGTGCCACCCAACCGGATAAGGGCAATCAGCCCCAGCATTTT
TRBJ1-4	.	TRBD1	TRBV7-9	CASSFRQGDEKLFF	TGTGCCAGCAGCTTCCGACAGGGTGATGAAAAACTGTTTTTT
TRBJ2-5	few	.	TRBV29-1	CSVGQGGIETQYF	TGCAGCGTCGGACAAGGGGGGATAGAGACCCAGTACTTC
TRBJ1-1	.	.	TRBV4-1	CASRSLKTNTEAFF	TGCGCCAGCAGGTCCTTGAAGACAAACACTGAAGCTTTCTTT
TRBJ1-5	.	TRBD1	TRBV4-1	CASGIGTANQPQHF	TGCGCCAGCGGAATCGGGACAGCGAATCAGCCCCAGCATTTT